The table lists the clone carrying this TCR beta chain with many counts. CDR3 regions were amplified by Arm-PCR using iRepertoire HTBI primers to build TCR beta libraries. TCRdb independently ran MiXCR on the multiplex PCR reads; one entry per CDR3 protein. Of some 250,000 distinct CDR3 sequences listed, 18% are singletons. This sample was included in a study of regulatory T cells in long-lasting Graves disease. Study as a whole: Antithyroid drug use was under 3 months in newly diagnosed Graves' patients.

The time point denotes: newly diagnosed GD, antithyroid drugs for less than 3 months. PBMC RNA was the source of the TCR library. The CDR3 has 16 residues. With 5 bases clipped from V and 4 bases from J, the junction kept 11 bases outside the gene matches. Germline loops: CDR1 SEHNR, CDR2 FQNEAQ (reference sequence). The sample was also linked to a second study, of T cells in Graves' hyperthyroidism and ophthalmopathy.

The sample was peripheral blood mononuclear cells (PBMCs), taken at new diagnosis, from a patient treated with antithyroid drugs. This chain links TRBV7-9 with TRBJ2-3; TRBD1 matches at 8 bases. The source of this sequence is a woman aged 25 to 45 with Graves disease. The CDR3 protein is CASSTRGRGASDTQYF. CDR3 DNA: TGTGCCAGCAGCACCAGGGGGCGCGGGGCATCAGATACGCAGTATTTT. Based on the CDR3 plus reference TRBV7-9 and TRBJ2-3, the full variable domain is DTGVSQNPRHKITKRGQNVTFRCDPISEHNRLYWYRQTLGQGPEFLTYFQNEAQLEKSRLLSDRFSAERPKGSFSTLEIQRTEQGDSAMYLCASSTRGRGASDTQYFGPGTRLTVL.